This T cell receptor beta chain came from a study of Ad26.COV2.S vaccination and SARS-CoV-2 variants. Overall study findings and caveats: Quantification of TCR breadth and depth may have yielded underestimates of total T cell responses. Considerable breadth of spike-specific CD8+ and CD4+ T cell responses has reportedly been documented following vaccination. People who got the vaccine had more spike-specific TCR breadth than people who got placebo. Whether participants received vaccine or placebo, their non-spike TCR breadth was similar.

Germline V gene lookup returns CDR1 KGHDR and CDR2 SFDVKD. This CDR3 is built from 14 residues. The ends were cut back, 0 bases at V and 1 base at J, with 5 bases in the middle. Of note for this clone: Antigen specificity is unknown.

Treatment specified: some 19 received Ad26.COV2.S at low or high dose, single or two shots; about 5 received placebo; per-sample allocation not given. Samples analyzed were those drawn on day 63 after the first vaccine or placebo injection. Libraries were prepared by immunoSEQ multiplex PCR; TCRdb keeps only in-frame clonotypes and omits some of them. The sample shows 300,000 to 500,000 clones, about 85% of them seen only once. The material was peripheral blood, obtained in a trial of Ad26.COV2.S vaccine versus placebo. The chain recombines TRBV24-1 with TRBJ1-2; D ambiguous. This receptor was obtained from a person between 18 and 60 years old who received the Ad26.COV2.S COVID-19 vaccine or a placebo. CDR3 in amino acids: CATSDLAGNYGYTF. The CDR3 DNA reads as TGTGCCACCAGTGATTTGGCGGGTAACTATGGCTACACCTTC.